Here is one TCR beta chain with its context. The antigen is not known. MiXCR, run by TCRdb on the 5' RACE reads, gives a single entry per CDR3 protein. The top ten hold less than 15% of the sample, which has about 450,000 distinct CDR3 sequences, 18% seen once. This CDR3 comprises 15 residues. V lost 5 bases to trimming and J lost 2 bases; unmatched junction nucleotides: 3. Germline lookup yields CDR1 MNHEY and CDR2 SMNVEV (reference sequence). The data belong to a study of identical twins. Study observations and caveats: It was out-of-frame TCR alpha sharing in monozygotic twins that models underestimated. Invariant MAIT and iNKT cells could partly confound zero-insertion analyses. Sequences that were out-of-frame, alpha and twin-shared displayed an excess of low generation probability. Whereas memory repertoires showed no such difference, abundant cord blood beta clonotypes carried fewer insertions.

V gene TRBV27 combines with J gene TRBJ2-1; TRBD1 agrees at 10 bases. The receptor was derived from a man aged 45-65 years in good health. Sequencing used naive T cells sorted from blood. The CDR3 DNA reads TGTGCCAGCAGTAGCGGGACAGGGGCCTACAATGAGCAGTTCTTC. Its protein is CASSSGTGAYNEQFF.